These 31 T cell receptor beta chains came from one sample sequenced in a study of regulatory T cells in long-lasting Graves disease. The authors built TCR beta libraries using iRepertoire HTBI primers and Arm-PCR of CDR3 regions. TCRdb re-called the multiplex PCR reads through MiXCR, storing one row per CDR3 protein. The sample contains hundreds of thousands of distinct CDR3 sequences, roughly 15% of which appear only once. The time point was: newly diagnosed GD, antithyroid drugs for less than 3 months. After RNA was extracted from PBMCs, the TCR library was made from it. This sample was also put to use in a study of T cells in Graves' hyperthyroidism and ophthalmopathy.

Sequencing was performed on peripheral blood mononuclear cells (PBMCs), taken at new diagnosis, from a patient treated with antithyroid drugs. The origin of the receptors is a woman in her twenties or thirties with Graves disease.

This rearrangement joins TRBV3-1 to TRBJ2-7, with TRBD2 as a possible D gene (6 bases). Germline V CDR1 and CDR2: LGHDT, YNNKEL (reference sequence). Trimming cost V 1 base and J 3 bases, with 13 bases left between them. The CDR3 loop spans 15 amino acids. CDR3 sequence: CASSQVSSASYEQYF. CDR3 coding DNA: TGTGCCAGCAGCCAAGTCTCTAGCGCTAGCTACGAGCAGTACTTC.

This chain connects TRBV11-2 to TRBJ1-4, with 7 bases fitting TRBD1. The length of the CDR3 is 18 residues. CDR1 SGHAT and CDR2 FQNNGV come from the germline V gene. J was trimmed by 5 bases and V by 4 bases; bases with no gene match: 16. The DNA of the CDR3 is TGTGCCAGCAGCTCTCGAATAACCGAAGGACAGGCCAATGAAAAACTGTTTTTT. Amino acids: CASSSRITEGQANEKLFF.

Many counts were recorded for this clonotype. J is TRBJ2-7 and V is TRBV2, with TRBD2 as a possible D gene (5 bases). The germline V gene has CDR1 SNHLY and CDR2 FYNNEI. V lost 7 bases and J lost 3, with 13 bases in between. This CDR3 comprises 13 residues. CDR3 region: CASTERTFYEQYF. Written as DNA, the CDR3 is TGTGCCAGCACCGAGCGGACTTTCTACGAGCAGTACTTC.

In its sample, this clonotype was seen many times. This chain links TRBV28 with TRBJ1-5; 11 bases are shared with TRBD1. Germline assignment: CDR1 MDHEN and CDR2 SYDVKM. Unmatched junction bases numbered 12, after V lost 4 bases and J lost 7 bases. The CDR3 covers 17 residues. CDR3 protein: CASSSLGTGGSRQPQHF. CDR3 coding DNA: TGTGCCAGCAGTTCTCTCGGGACAGGGGGAAGTCGGCAGCCCCAGCATTTT.

Many counts were recorded for this clonotype. This chain uses TRBV7-3 with TRBJ1-6; no clear D. Germline assignment: CDR1 SGHTA and CDR2 FQGTGA. This CDR3 region has 13 residues. The germline V and J ends were trimmed by 2 bases and 10 bases, with 9 bases remaining between them. The CDR3 bases are TGTGCCAGCAGCTTAGGTCCCCAATCACCCCTCCACTTT. Translation: CASSLGPQSPLHF.

This clonotype was found many times. V and J are TRBV6-2 or TRBV6-3 and TRBJ1-4, with unresolved D. Trimming took off 0 bases at V and 8 bases at J, with 10 bases between the two ends. The germline V gene has CDR1 MNHEY and CDR2 SVGEGT. The CDR3 is made up of 14 amino acids. CDR3 sequence reads: CASSYSKGYEKLFF. The DNA for the CDR3 is TGTGCCAGCAGTTACTCCAAGGGATACGAAAAACTGTTTTTT.

By share, this clonotype counts as large (0.1 to 1%). V gene TRBV27 combines with J gene TRBJ1-5, with D uncertain. The CDR3 contains 14 residues. Germline CDR1 is MNHEY and CDR2 is SMNVEV (reference sequence). V shed 0 bases and J shed 1 base, with 4 bases lying between them. CDR3 region: CASSLSVSNQPQHF. Written as DNA, the CDR3 is TGTGCCAGCAGTTTATCCGTAAGCAATCAGCCCCAGCATTTT.

This clonotype was found a few times. The chain couples TRBV7-2 to TRBJ2-1; D unresolved. This CDR3 is built from 14 residues. Germline assignment: CDR1 SGHTA and CDR2 FQGNSA. With 4 bases removed from V and 2 bases from J, the gap between germline ends came to 9 bases. The CDR3 DNA reads TGTGCCAGCAGCTGGGATTCGGCCTACAATGAGCAGTTCTTC. Its translation is CASSWDSAYNEQFF.

In this sample, this clonotype turned up a few times. The gene calls are TRBV18 and TRBJ1-3; tentative D call: TRBD1 (6 bases). Trimming took off 3 bases at V and 0 bases at J, with 9 bases between the two ends. The CDR3 contains 15 residues. CDR1 KGHSH and CDR2 LQKENI come from the germline V gene. The DNA of the CDR3 is TGTGCCAGCTCACCCGGGGGCCTCTCTGGAAACACCATATATTTT. Translating gives CASSPGGLSGNTIYF.

The chain carries TRBV7-9 and TRBJ1-4; 7 bases match TRBD1. The CDR3 spans 16 residues. CDR1 and CDR2 (germline): SEHNR, FQNEAQ (reference sequence). Trimming took 7 bases from V and 8 from J; bases not matched to a gene: 16. This CDR3 is CASIRATGVGEEKLFF. The CDR3 nucleotides are TGTGCCAGCATTCGAGCAACAGGGGTGGGAGAGGAAAAACTGTTTTTT.

V usage is TRBV5-8 and J usage is TRBJ1-1; D is undetermined. Trimming removed 2 bases from V and 2 bases from J, with 13 bases in between. The CDR3 has 15 residues. CDR1 is SGHTS, CDR2 YDEGEE, per germline. The CDR3 loop reads CASSFTGTLNTEAFF. The CDR3 region has the DNA TGTGCCAGCAGCTTTACGGGAACGCTCAACACTGAAGCTTTCTTT.

This clonotype was detected only a few times. CDR3 residues: CASTRGGVGDTQYF. For the CDR3, the DNA is TGTGCCAGTACGCGAGGGGGCGTGGGAGATACGCAGTATTTT. The chain uses TRBV19 and TRBJ2-1; 7 nucleotides match TRBD1. The J call may be incorrect, as the DNA end agrees better with TRBJ2-3. The germline V gene encodes CDR1 LNHDA and CDR2 SQIVND (reference sequence). The CDR3 totals 14 residues.

This clonotype was seen ten or more times. The V call is TRBV29-1, the J call TRBJ2-7; D might be TRBD2 (5 bases). Looked up from germline, CDR1 is SQVTM and CDR2 is ANQGSEA. The CDR3 contains 11 residues. Trimming left V 4 bases short and J 4 bases short, with 8 bases between. CDR3 amino acids: CSVVTGYEQYF. The DNA of the CDR3 is TGCAGCGTTGTAACGGGGTACGAGCAGTACTTC.

The chain recombines TRBV6-4 with TRBJ2-3; TRBD2 agrees at 15 bases. The germline CDR1 and CDR2 sequences are MRHNA and SNTAGT. The CDR3 length is 21 residues. V was clipped by 2 bases and J by 2 bases; unmatched bases: 14. The CDR3 nucleotides are TGTGCCAGCAGTGACGAGGGAGGCGGACTAGCGGGAGGGCCTGACACAGATACGCAGTATTTT. Amino acid sequence: CASSDEGGGLAGGPDTDTQYF.

The chain joins TRBV27 to TRBJ2-5; 9 bases fit TRBD2. Germline lookup yields CDR1 MNHEY and CDR2 SMNVEV (reference sequence). V was clipped by 3 bases and J by 3 bases; unmatched bases: 2. The CDR3 length is 14 residues. The CDR3: CASSLRLAEETQYF. The CDR3 nucleotides read TGTGCCAGCAGTTTGCGACTAGCGGAAGAGACCCAGTACTTC.

The chain carries TRBV3-1 and TRBJ2-1; 13 nucleotides agree with TRBD2. Germline CDR1 reads LGHDT; CDR2 reads YNNKEL (reference sequence). The CDR3 is 18 residues long. The V gene end was trimmed by 1 base and the J gene end by 6 bases; junction bases not matched to a gene: 9. CDR3 sequence reads: CASSQAPTSGRAFNEQFF. The DNA for the CDR3 is TGTGCCAGCAGCCAAGCTCCAACTAGCGGGAGGGCCTTCAATGAGCAGTTCTTC.

This clonotype was recorded at least ten times. The chain employs TRBV29-1 and TRBJ2-7; TRBD2 matches 13 bases. V lost 2 bases to trimming and J lost 4 bases; unmatched junction nucleotides: 8. Germline loops: CDR1 SQVTM, CDR2 ANQGSEA. This CDR3 region has 16 residues. The DNA for the CDR3 is TGCAGCGTTGAACAGAGAGGGACTAGCGGGATTTACGAGCAGTACTTC. It specifies CSVEQRGTSGIYEQYF.

This clonotype occurred many times. The V gene is TRBV29-1, the J gene TRBJ2-7, with D perhaps assigned TRBD1 or TRBD2 (5 bases each). The CDR3 covers 14 residues. V dropped 6 bases and J dropped 2 bases, with 17 bases sitting between them. CDR1 and CDR2 from the germline V gene are SQVTM and ANQGSEA. The CDR3 reads CSVATGTAPYEQYF. The CDR3 coding sequence is TGCAGCGTGGCTACCGGGACGGCCCCCTACGAGCAGTACTTC.

Many counts were recorded for this clonotype. The rearrangement joins TRBV28 to TRBJ1-5; D gene uncertain. The CDR3 is 12 amino acids. V lost 5 bases and J 3 bases, leaving 5 bases between the germline ends. Germline values: CDR1 MDHEN, CDR2 SYDVKM. CDR3 loop: CASSIPNQPQHF. CDR3 sequence (DNA): TGTGCCAGCAGTATTCCCAATCAGCCCCAGCATTTT.

There are many counts of this clonotype. The CDR3 protein is CASSDEVTSYEQYF. In nucleotides, the CDR3 is TGTGCCAGCAGTGATGAGGTGACCTCCTACGAGCAGTACTTC. V usage is TRBV6-1 and J usage is TRBJ2-7; D remains ambiguous. V shed 3 bases and J shed 0 bases, with 9 bases lying between them. The CDR3 contains 14 residues. Looked up from germline, CDR1 is MNHNS and CDR2 is SASEGT.

This clonotype has a count of ten or more. The DNA for the CDR3 is TGTGCCAGCAGTCTAAGATATGCAACTAATGAAAAACTGTTTTTT. It yields the protein CASSLRYATNEKLFF. The J gene is TRBJ1-4, the V gene TRBV28; D is undetermined. Germline CDR1 reads MDHEN; CDR2 reads SYDVKM. The CDR3 is 15 residues long. V was shortened by 5 bases and J by 0 bases, with 10 bases between the two germline ends.

This clonotype was found many times. The chain joins TRBV11-2 to TRBJ2-5; D is perhaps TRBD1 (6 bases). Germline assignment: CDR1 SGHAT and CDR2 FQNNGV. V was shortened by 1 base and J by 1 base, with 13 bases between the two germline ends. The CDR3 is 16 amino acids. DNA for the CDR3: TGTGCCAGCAGCTTAGGTGTAGGGGGAATCCAAGAGACCCAGTACTTC. It yields the protein CASSLGVGGIQETQYF.

This chain joins TRBV4-2 and TRBJ1-3; D remains unclear. This CDR3 spans 17 amino acids. V shed 0 bases and J shed 0 bases, with 12 bases lying between them. The germline CDR1 and CDR2 sequences are LGHNA and YNFKEQ. CDR3 sequence (DNA): TGTGCCAGCAGCCAAGATGTTGGACGGTTCTCTGGAAACACCATATATTTT. Its protein product is CASSQDVGRFSGNTIYF.

The CDR3 region has the DNA TGTGCCTGGAGTGAAGGCTCTGTTGGCTACACCTTC. It translates to CAWSEGSVGYTF. The chain links TRBV30 to TRBJ1-2; D gene unclear. V was trimmed by 1 base and J by 7 bases, leaving 10 bases between them. CDR3 length: 12 amino acids. The germline V gene has CDR1 GTSNPN and CDR2 SVGIG (reference sequence).

This clonotype was seen ten or more times. The J gene is TRBJ1-5, the V gene TRBV7-8, with D maybe TRBD1 (5 bases). This CDR3 contains 18 residues. Trimming shortened V by 0 bases and J by 0 bases, and 15 bases separated the two germline ends. Germline V gene data show CDR1 as SGHVS and CDR2 as FQNEAQ. The DNA of the CDR3 is TGTGCCAGCAGCTTAGCGGGCACGGGGGAGTATAGCAATCAGCCCCAGCATTTT. As protein: CASSLAGTGEYSNQPQHF.

Only a few counts were recorded for this clonotype. The chain links TRBV20-1 to TRBJ2-1; D ambiguous. In germline, CDR1 is DFQATT, CDR2 SNEGSKA (reference sequence). Trimming cost V 0 bases and J 7 bases, with 7 bases left between them. The CDR3 totals 12 residues. CDR3 sequence: CSARDPPNEQFF. CDR3 coding DNA: TGCAGTGCTAGAGATCCCCCGAATGAGCAGTTCTTC.

The V call is TRBV6-1, the J call TRBJ2-7, with D perhaps TRBD2 (6 bases). Germline V lookup: CDR1 MNHNS, CDR2 SASEGT. The CDR3 contains 14 residues. The V end was cut by 6 bases, the J end by 1 base, with 13 bases between. The CDR3 spells CASRGNSGSYEQYF. The CDR3, as DNA: TGTGCCAGCAGAGGAAATAGCGGATCCTACGAGCAGTACTTC.

V and J are TRBV5-1 and TRBJ1-2, with 10 bases identical to TRBD1. The J segment lost 2 bases and the V segment lost 4 bases, leaving 5 bases of the junction unmatched. Looked up from germline, CDR1 is SGHRS and CDR2 is YFSETQ. The CDR3 is 15 amino acids. The CDR3 spells CASSMGTGENYGYTF. The DNA of the CDR3 is TGCGCCAGCAGCATGGGGACAGGGGAAAACTATGGCTACACCTTC.

The genes are TRBV4-2 and TRBJ2-1; a possible D gene is TRBD2 (6 bases). This CDR3 region has 13 residues. Germline values: CDR1 LGHNA, CDR2 YNFKEQ. Trimming removed 6 bases from V and 6 bases from J, with 12 bases in between. The DNA for the CDR3 is TGTGCCAGCAGACGGACTACTCTCAATGAGCAGTTCTTC. It codes for CASRRTTLNEQFF.

This rearrangement joins TRBV28 to TRBJ2-7; D remains unclear. From germline, CDR1 is MDHEN and CDR2 SYDVKM. V dropped 7 bases and J dropped 3 bases, with 16 bases sitting between them. CDR3 length: 14 amino acids. The CDR3 protein is CASTIRARVYEQYF. Here the CDR3 DNA reads TGTGCCAGCACCATCCGCGCGCGAGTCTACGAGCAGTACTTC.

This sequence joins TRBV5-5 and TRBJ2-1, with D possibly TRBD2 on 5 matching bases. The CDR3 length is 15 residues. Looked up from germline, CDR1 is SGHKS and CDR2 is YYEKEE (reference sequence). Between the trimmed V and J ends, which lost 4 bases and 9 bases, there was a span of 20 bases. The CDR3 region has the DNA TGTGCCAGCAGCCGCCACGTGGGGAGCGAGGCTGAGCAGTTCTTC. Protein sequence: CASSRHVGSEAEQFF.